This TCR beta chain derives from a study of shared clonotypes between healthy human individuals. Points on this clone: The sample carries other DNA sequences with the same CDR3.

Sequenced by immunoSEQ multiplex PCR; TCRdb stores in-frame clones only, minus some. The table records about 2.2 million clones, more than 85% of them present only once. CD45RO-negative, CCR7-selected cells formed the naive CD8 fraction, which excluded terminally differentiated effector memory CD45RA+ cells. The sequenced sample consisted of naive CD8+ T cells from PBMCs. The clonotype originates from a man aged 18 to 29 in good health. Some clones in this sample may be carry-over from other donors' samples.

For the CDR3, the DNA is TGTGCCAGCAGTTTTTTGGGAGACTATGGCTACACCTTC. This sequence encodes CASSFLGDYGYTF. The V gene is TRBV27, the J gene TRBJ1-2; D is ambiguous. Trimming removed 3 bases from V and 3 bases from J, with 8 bases in between. Germline CDR1 MNHEY, CDR2 SMNVEV (reference sequence). This CDR3 region has 13 residues.